This is a list of T cell receptor beta chains from one sample in a study of PD-L1 blockade in urothelial cancer. Sequencing used immunoSEQ multiplex PCR; TCRdb keeps in-frame clones, though not all of them. Among about 76,000 clones, 80% to 95% were seen once, and the ten largest hold 0.85% to 0.9%. Sequenced here: PBMCs, sampled around atezolizumab (anti-PD-L1) treatment. The receptors originated from a woman of 80 years or more with urothelial cancer. Each CDR3 is given with its conserved first and last residue. The order of the fields is clone size, J gene, V gene, D gene, CDR3 DNA, CDR3 protein. A D gene is named only where the DNA matches it firmly. Clone size appears in some rows only: once, few, many, or a class for an expanded clone.

>-|TRBJ1-5|TRBV19|TRBD1
TGTGCCAGTAGTACCGGGACAGGGAGCAATCAGCCCCAGCATTTT
CASSTGTGSNQPQHF
>-|TRBJ2-1|TRBV9|TRBD2
TGTGCCAGCAGCGTAGAACTAGCGGGGAACAATGAGCAGTTCTTC
CASSVELAGNNEQFF
>-|TRBJ2-2|TRBV25-1|TRBD1
TGTGCCAGCAGTGAATCTCCCGGGACAGGGGACACCGGGGAGCTGTTTTTT
CASSESPGTGDTGELFF
>-|TRBJ1-3|TRBV5-1|-
TGCGCCACCAGCGGGGGGGGGTTGGGAAACACCATATATTTT
CATSGGGLGNTIYF
>-|TRBJ2-3|TRBV9|-
TGTGCCAGCAGCGTAGAACGGGGGGCAACAGATACGCAGTATTTT
CASSVERGATDTQYF
>-|TRBJ1-1|TRBV29-1|-
TGCAGCGTTGAAACAGGGTACACTGAAGCTTTCTTT
CSVETGYTEAFF
>once|TRBJ2-7|TRBV19|-
TGTGCCAGTAGTATCGCCAGAGGCTACGAGCAGTACTTC
CASSIARGYEQYF
>-|TRBJ2-2|TRBV30|-
TGTGCCTGGAGTCGACGGACTCCCACCGGGGAGCTGTTTTTT
CAWSRRTPTGELFF
>-|TRBJ2-1|TRBV10-3|TRBD2
TGTGCCATCAGTGAGTCCCTAGCGGGAGGGTACCACAATGAGCAGTTCTTC
CAISESLAGGYHNEQFF
>once|TRBJ2-7|TRBV28|-
TGTGCCAGCAGTCTGACAGTTTCCTACGAGCAGTACTTC
CASSLTVSYEQYF
>-|TRBJ1-5|TRBV28|TRBD1
TGTGCCAGCAGTCAGGGGGACAGGGGGCGAGGCAATCAGCCCCAGCATTTT
CASSQGDRGRGNQPQHF
>-|TRBJ1-1|TRBV11-2|-
TGTGCCAGCAGCTTAGAGTGGGACACACAAGCTTTCTTT
CASSLEWDTQAFF
>-|TRBJ1-1|TRBV6-7|-
TGTGCCAGCAGCCTCCGTGAACAAGGGGGCACTGAAGCTTTCTTT
CASSLREQGGTEAFF
>-|TRBJ1-5|TRBV18|-
TGTGCCAGCTCACCACGGGTCCAGGGCTCCCAGCATTTT
CASSPRVQGSQHF
>-|TRBJ2-6|TRBV19|TRBD1
TGTGCCAGTAGCGACAGGGGCCGCTCTGGGGCCAACGTCCTGACTTTC
CASSDRGRSGANVLTF
>-|TRBJ2-2|TRBV6-1|-
TGTGCCAGCAGTCCCCCCCCGGGGAACACCGGGGAGCTGTTTTTT
CASSPPPGNTGELFF
>-|TRBJ1-1|TRBV7-3|-
TGTGCCAGCAGCGGGGAGGGGACGAACACTGAAGCTTTCTTT
CASSGEGTNTEAFF
>-|TRBJ1-1|TRBV25-1|TRBD1
TGTGCCACCTCGATAACAGGGGAAAAAGCTTTCTTT
CATSITGEKAFF
>-|TRBJ1-1|TRBV27|TRBD1
TGTGCCAGCAGTACTCGACAGGGGTTGAACACTGAAGCTTTCTTT
CASSTRQGLNTEAFF
>-|TRBJ2-1|TRBV5-1|TRBD2
TGCGCCAGCAGCCCGGCCGGGACTAGCGGGAGTAATGAGCAGTTCTTC
CASSPAGTSGSNEQFF
>-|TRBJ1-4|TRBV5-4|-
TGTGCCAGCAGCTCGGATGGGGCCACAACTAATGAAAAACTGTTTTTT
CASSSDGATTNEKLFF
>-|TRBJ2-1|TRBV6-5|-
TGTGCCAGCAGGGGAGGCGGGGTCTACAATGAGCAGTTCTTC
CASRGGGVYNEQFF
>-|TRBJ2-1|TRBV2|-
TGTGCCAGCAGTAGGGGGGGAGAGCAGTTCTTC
CASSRGGEQFF
>-|TRBJ2-7|TRBV10-2|-
TGCGCCAGCAGTGATCACCTGGTAGCCGCCTACGAGCAGTACTTC
CASSDHLVAAYEQYF
>-|TRBJ1-1|TRBV27|-
TGTGCCAGCAACAGGGTGGGGAACACTGAAGCTTTCTTT
CASNRVGNTEAFF
>-|TRBJ1-2|TRBV7-2|-
TGTGCCAGCAGCTTGAAAGCCGCGGAGGTACACCGCTATGGCTACACCTTC
CASSLKAAEVHRYGYTF
>once|TRBJ1-1|TRBV14|-
TGTGCCAGCAGCAAACGGTGGGGGGGCTTGAACACTGAAGCTTTCTTT
CASSKRWGGLNTEAFF
>-|TRBJ2-3|TRBV19|-
TGTGCCAGTAGTAGTGCAGAAGGGGGAGGCACAGATACGCAGTATTTT
CASSSAEGGGTDTQYF
>few|TRBJ1-5|TRBV7-9|-
TGTGCCAGCAGCTTAGCGCGGGGAGGCGCGGGCAATCAGCCCCAGCATTTT
CASSLARGGAGNQPQHF
>-|TRBJ1-3|TRBV10-3|-
TGTGCCATCAGTGATTTGAGTGGAAACACCATATATTTT
CAISDLSGNTIYF
>-|TRBJ1-2|TRBV30|TRBD1
TGTGCCTGGAGTGTACTCAGGGGGCGAGGTTTGGGCTACACCTTC
CAWSVLRGRGLGYTF
>-|TRBJ2-1|TRBV7-9|-
TGTGCCAGCAGCTTAGGGCGACTAGATGAGCAGTTCTTC
CASSLGRLDEQFF
>-|TRBJ1-1|TRBV10-1|TRBD1
TGCGCCAGCAGTGGACAGGGGAACACTGAAGCTTTCTTT
CASSGQGNTEAFF
>-|TRBJ1-1|TRBV30|-
TGTGCCTGTACTGACAGGCCAATGAACACTGAAGCTTTCTTT
CACTDRPMNTEAFF
>-|TRBJ1-3|TRBV11-2|-
TGTGCCAGCAGCCGGACGGGGGACTCTGGAAACACCATATATTTT
CASSRTGDSGNTIYF
>once|TRBJ2-5|TRBV5-6|TRBD2
TGTGCCAGCAGCACCACCGGGACTATGGGCCGACGTCTTGAGACCCAGTACTTC
CASSTTGTMGRRLETQYF
>-|TRBJ2-1|TRBV28|-
TGTGCCAGCAGCCTCCCGGGAGTCTGGCAGTTCTTC
CASSLPGVWQFF
>many|TRBJ1-1|TRBV4-1|-
TGCGCCAGCAGCCAAGAGGCTACGGGACTCCTGAACACTGAAGCTTTCTTT
CASSQEATGLLNTEAFF
>-|TRBJ1-1|TRBV7-9|TRBD1
TGTGCCAGCAGCCCAACAGGGGATGGGACTGAAGCTTTCTTT
CASSPTGDGTEAFF
>-|TRBJ1-5|TRBV19|-
TGTGCCAGTAGTATACTAGGGGTTAGCAATCAGCCCCAGCATTTT
CASSILGVSNQPQHF
>-|TRBJ2-3|TRBV6-1|-
TGTGCCAGCAGCATCTCGGACATTCGCACGAATACGCAGTATTTT
CASSISDIRTNTQYF
>-|TRBJ2-5|TRBV18|-
TGTGCCAGCTCGGACAATAGGGAGACCCAGTACTTC
CASSDNRETQYF
>-|TRBJ1-5|TRBV28|TRBD1
TGTGCCAGCAGTTCCCTCGGGACAGGGGGACAGCCCCAGCATTTT
CASSSLGTGGQPQHF
>-|TRBJ2-7|TRBV27|TRBD2
TGTGCCAGCAAGGATAGCGGGAGTAGTTCCCACGAGCAGTACTTC
CASKDSGSSSHEQYF
>-|TRBJ1-5|TRBV5-1|TRBD1
TGCGCCAGCAGCTTGGACGGGGCAGGGGGACACAATCAGCCCCAGCATTTT
CASSLDGAGGHNQPQHF
>-|TRBJ1-1|TRBV5-1|TRBD1
TGCGCCAGCAGCTTGGGACAGGGGGCGCGGGCTTTCTTT
CASSLGQGARAFF
>-|TRBJ1-4|TRBV5-1|TRBD1
TGCGCCAGCAGCGCATCCGGGACAGGGGTCGAAAAACTGTTTTTT
CASSASGTGVEKLFF
>-|TRBJ2-7|TRBV5-4|TRBD2
TGTGCCAGCAGCCAAGCGGGGGGGCGTGTTATCAACGAGCAGTACTTC
CASSQAGGRVINEQYF
>-|TRBJ2-7|TRBV14|-
TGTGCCAGCAGCCAACTGGACTTCTACGAGCAGTACTTC
CASSQLDFYEQYF
>-|TRBJ1-2|TRBV7-9|-
TGTGCCAGCAGCCAGGACAGCTATGGCTACACCTTC
CASSQDSYGYTF
>-|TRBJ1-3|TRBV15|-
TGTGCCACCAGCAGGAGGACATTTGGAAACACCATATATTTT
CATSRRTFGNTIYF
>-|TRBJ1-2|TRBV5-3|-
TGTGCCAGAAGCTCAGGGAGGAACTATGGCTACACCTTC
CARSSGRNYGYTF
>-|TRBJ2-7|TRBV9|-
TGTGCCAGCAGCGTTTACCGAGGGACACGCGGCCCTTACGAGCAGTACTTC
CASSVYRGTRGPYEQYF
>-|TRBJ1-1|TRBV6-6|TRBD1
TGTGCCAGCACCGGACAGGGAAACACTGAAGCTTTCTTT
CASTGQGNTEAFF
>-|TRBJ2-3|TRBV27|-
TGTGCCAGCAGTTTAATTCGCACGCCTAGCGGCACAGATACGCAGTATTTT
CASSLIRTPSGTDTQYF